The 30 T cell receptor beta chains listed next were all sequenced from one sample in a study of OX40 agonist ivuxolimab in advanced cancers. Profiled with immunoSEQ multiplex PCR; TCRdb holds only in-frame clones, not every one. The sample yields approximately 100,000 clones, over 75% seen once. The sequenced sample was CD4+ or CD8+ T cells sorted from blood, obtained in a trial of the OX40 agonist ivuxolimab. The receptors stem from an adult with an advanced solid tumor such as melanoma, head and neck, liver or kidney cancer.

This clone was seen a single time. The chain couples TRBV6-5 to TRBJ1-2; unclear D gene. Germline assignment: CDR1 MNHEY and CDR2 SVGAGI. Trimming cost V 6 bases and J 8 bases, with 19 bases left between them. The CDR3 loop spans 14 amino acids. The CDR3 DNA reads TGTGCCAGCAGCACGCGCTTTCAAACGCGAGGCTACACCTTC. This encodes CASSTRFQTRGYTF.

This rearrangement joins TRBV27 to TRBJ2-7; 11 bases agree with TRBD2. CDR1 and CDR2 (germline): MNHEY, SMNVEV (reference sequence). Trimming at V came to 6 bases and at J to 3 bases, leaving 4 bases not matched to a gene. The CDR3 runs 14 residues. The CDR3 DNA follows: TGTGCCAGCAGGGGACTAGCGGTCGGCTACGAGCAGTACTTC. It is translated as CASRGLAVGYEQYF.

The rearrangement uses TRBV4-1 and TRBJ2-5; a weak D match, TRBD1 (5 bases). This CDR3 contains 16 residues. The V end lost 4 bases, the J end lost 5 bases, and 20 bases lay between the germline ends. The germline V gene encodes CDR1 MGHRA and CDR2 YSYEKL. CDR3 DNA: TGCGCCAGCAGCCCCATTCCTGGACATTCTGAGGAGACCCAGTACTTC. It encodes CASSPIPGHSEETQYF.

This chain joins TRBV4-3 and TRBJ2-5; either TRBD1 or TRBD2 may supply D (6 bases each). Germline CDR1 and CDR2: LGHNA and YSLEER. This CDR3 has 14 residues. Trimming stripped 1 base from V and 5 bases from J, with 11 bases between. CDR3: CASSQVGGMETQYF. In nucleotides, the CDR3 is TGCGCCAGCAGCCAAGTAGGGGGGATGGAGACCCAGTACTTC.

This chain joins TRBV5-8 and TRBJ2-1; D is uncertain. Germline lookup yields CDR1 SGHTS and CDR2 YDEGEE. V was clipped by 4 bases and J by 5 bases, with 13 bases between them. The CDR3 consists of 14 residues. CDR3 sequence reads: CASSIYLINNEQFF. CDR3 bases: TGTGCCAGCAGCATCTACCTAATAAACAATGAGCAGTTCTTC.

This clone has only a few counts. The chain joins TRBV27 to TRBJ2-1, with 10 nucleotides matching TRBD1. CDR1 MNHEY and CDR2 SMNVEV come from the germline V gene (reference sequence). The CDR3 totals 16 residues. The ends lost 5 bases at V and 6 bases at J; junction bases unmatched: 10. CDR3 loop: CASSGARDRGLNEQFF. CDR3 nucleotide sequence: TGTGCCAGCAGTGGGGCTAGGGACAGGGGTCTCAATGAGCAGTTCTTC.

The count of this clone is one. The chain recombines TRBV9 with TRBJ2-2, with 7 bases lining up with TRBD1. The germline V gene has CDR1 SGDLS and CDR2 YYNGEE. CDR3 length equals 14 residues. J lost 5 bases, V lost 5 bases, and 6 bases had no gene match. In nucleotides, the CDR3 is TGTGCCAGCAGTTTAGGGGGCGGAACCGGGGAGCTGTTTTTT. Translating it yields CASSLGGGTGELFF.

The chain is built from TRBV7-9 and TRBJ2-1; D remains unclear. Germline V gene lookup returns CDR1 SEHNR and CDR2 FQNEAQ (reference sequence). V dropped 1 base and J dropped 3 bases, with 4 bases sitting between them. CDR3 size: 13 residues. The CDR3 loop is CASSLVSYNEQFF. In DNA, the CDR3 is TGTGCCAGCAGCTTAGTAAGCTACAATGAGCAGTTCTTC.

The CDR3 is CASSSGTGLGYGYTF. The CDR3, as DNA: TGTGCCAGCAGCAGTGGGACAGGGTTGGGCTATGGCTACACCTTC. V gene TRBV13 combines with J gene TRBJ1-2; 9 nucleotides agree with TRBD1. The ends lost 5 bases at V and 4 bases at J; junction bases unmatched: 8. The CDR3 is made up of 15 amino acids. The germline V gene encodes CDR1 PRHDT and CDR2 FYEKMQ (reference sequence).

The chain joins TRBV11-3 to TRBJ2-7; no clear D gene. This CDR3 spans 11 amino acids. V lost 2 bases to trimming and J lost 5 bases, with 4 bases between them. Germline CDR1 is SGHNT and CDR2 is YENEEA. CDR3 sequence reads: CASSLMNEQYF. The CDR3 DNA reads TGTGCCAGCAGCTTAATGAACGAGCAGTACTTC.

The CDR3 DNA is TGTGCCAGTAGTCAGGGGATGAACACTGAAGCTTTCTTT. Amino acids: CASSQGMNTEAFF. This chain links TRBV19 with TRBJ1-1; weak D call: TRBD1 (6 bases). Trimming left V 5 bases short and J 0 bases short, with 7 bases between. The germline V gene has CDR1 LNHDA and CDR2 SQIVND (reference sequence). There are 13 residues in the CDR3.

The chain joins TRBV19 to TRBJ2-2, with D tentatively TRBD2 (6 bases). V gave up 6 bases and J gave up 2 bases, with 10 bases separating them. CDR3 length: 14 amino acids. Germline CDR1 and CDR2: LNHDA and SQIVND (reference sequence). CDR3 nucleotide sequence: TGTGCCAGTAGCCCCGGGGGAAACACCGGGGAGCTGTTTTTT. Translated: CASSPGGNTGELFF.

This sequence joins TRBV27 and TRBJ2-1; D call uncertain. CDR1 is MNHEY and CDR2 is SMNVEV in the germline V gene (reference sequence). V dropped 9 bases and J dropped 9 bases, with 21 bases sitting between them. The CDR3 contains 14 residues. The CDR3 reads CASKSPDLRAEQFF. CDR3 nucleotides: TGTGCCAGTAAATCCCCGGATCTAAGGGCTGAGCAGTTCTTC.

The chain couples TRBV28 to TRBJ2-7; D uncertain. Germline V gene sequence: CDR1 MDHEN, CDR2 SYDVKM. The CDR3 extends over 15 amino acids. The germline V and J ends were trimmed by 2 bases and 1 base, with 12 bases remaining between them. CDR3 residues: CASSLLRPVSYEQYF. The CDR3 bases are TGTGCCAGCAGTTTACTTCGCCCCGTTTCCTACGAGCAGTACTTC.

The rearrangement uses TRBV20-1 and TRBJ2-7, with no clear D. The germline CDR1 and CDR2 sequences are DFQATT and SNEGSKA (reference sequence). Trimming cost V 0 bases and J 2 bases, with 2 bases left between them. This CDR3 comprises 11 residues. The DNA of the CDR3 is TGCAGTGCTAGAGATACCTACGAGCAGTACTTC. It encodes CSARDTYEQYF.

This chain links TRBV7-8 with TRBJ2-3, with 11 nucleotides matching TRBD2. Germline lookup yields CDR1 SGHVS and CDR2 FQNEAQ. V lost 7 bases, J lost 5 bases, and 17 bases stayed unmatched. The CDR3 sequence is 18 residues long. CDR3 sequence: CASMRTPTPGLAGDTQYF. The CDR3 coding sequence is TGTGCCAGCATGCGGACCCCCACCCCCGGACTAGCGGGAGATACGCAGTATTTT.

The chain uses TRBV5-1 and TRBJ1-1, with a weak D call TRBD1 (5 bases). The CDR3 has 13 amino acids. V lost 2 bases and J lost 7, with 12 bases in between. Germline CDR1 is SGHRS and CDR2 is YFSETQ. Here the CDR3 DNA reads TGCGCCAGCAGCTTATGGGGCCAGAGTGAAGCTTTCTTT. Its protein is CASSLWGQSEAFF.

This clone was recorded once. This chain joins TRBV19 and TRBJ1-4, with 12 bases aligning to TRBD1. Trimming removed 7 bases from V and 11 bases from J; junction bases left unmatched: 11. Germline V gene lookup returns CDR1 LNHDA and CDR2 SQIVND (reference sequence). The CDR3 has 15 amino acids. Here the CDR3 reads CASINPGQGATKLFF. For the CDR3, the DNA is TGTGCCAGTATCAATCCGGGACAGGGGGCGACGAAACTGTTTTTT.

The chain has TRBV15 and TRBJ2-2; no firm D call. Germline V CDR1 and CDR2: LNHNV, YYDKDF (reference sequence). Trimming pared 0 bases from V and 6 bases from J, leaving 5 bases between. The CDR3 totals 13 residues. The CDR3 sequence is CATSRDWAGELFF. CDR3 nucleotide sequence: TGTGCCACCAGCAGAGATTGGGCCGGGGAGCTGTTTTTT.

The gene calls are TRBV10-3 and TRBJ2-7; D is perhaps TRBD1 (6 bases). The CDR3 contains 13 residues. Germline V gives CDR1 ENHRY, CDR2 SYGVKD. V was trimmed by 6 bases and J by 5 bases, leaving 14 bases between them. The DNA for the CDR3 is TGTGCCATCAGCAGGGGCGACTACGACGAGCAGTACTTC. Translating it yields CAISRGDYDEQYF.

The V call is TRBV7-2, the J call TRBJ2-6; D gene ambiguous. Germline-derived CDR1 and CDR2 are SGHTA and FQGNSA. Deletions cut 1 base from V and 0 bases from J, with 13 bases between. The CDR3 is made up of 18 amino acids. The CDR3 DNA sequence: TGTGCCAGCAGCTTAGTAATCCCCCCCGGCTCTGGGGCCAACGTCCTGACTTTC. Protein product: CASSLVIPPGSGANVLTF.

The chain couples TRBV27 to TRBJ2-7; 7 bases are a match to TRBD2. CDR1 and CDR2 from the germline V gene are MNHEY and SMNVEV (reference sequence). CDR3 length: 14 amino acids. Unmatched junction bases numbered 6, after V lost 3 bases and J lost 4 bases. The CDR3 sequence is CASSLGGQLYEQYF. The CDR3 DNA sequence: TGTGCCAGCAGTTTGGGAGGGCAGTTGTACGAGCAGTACTTC.

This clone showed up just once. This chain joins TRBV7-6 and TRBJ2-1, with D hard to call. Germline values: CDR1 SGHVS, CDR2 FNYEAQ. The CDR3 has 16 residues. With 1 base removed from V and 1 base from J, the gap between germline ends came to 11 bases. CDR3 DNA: TGTGCCAGCAGCTTAGGGACGGCGGTTTCCTACAATGAGCAGTTCTTC. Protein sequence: CASSLGTAVSYNEQFF.

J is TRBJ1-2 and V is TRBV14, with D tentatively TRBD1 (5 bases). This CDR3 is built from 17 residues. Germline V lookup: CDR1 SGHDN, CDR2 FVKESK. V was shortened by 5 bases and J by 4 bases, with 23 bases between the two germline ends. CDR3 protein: CASSRQRIRQGGYGYTF. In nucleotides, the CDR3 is TGTGCCAGCAGCAGACAGAGAATCCGCCAAGGCGGCTATGGCTACACCTTC. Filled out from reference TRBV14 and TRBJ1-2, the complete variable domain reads EAGVTQFPSHSVIEKGQTVTLRCDPISGHDNLYWYRRVMGKEIKFLLHFVKESKQDESGMPNNRFLAERTGGTYSTLKVQPAELEDSGVYFCASSRQRIRQGGYGYTFGSGTRLTVV.

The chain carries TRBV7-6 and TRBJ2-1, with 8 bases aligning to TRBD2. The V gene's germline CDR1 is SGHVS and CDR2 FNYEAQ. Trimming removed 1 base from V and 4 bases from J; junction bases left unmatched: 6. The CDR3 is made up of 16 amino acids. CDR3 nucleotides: TGTGCCAGCAGCTTAGTAGTGACTAGCGAATACAATGAGCAGTTCTTC. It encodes CASSLVVTSEYNEQFF.

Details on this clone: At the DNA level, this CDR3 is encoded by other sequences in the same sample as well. CDR3 in DNA: TGTGCCTGGAGTGCGGGTTTTCCTCAGTACTTC. Residues: CAWSAGFPQYF. This chain connects TRBV30 to TRBJ2-7, with no clear D. CDR1 GTSNPN and CDR2 SVGIG come from the germline V gene (reference sequence). Trimming stripped 1 base from V and 10 bases from J, with 11 bases between. This CDR3 has 11 residues.

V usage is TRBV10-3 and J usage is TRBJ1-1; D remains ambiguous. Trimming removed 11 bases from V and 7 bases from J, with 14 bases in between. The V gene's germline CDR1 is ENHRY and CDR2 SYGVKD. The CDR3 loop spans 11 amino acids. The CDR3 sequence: CASGVSLEAFF. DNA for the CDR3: TGTGCCTCCGGGGTCAGCCTTGAAGCTTTCTTT.

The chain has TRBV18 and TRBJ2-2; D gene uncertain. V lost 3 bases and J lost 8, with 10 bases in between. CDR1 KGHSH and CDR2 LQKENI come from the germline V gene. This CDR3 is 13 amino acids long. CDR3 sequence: CASSPETGGELFF. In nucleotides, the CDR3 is TGTGCCAGCTCACCGGAGACCGGGGGGGAGCTGTTTTTT.

CDR3: CASSEMVRTYEQYF. DNA of the CDR3: TGTGCCAGCAGTGAAATGGTGCGGACCTACGAGCAGTACTTC. The V call is TRBV2, the J call TRBJ2-7, with unresolved D. The CDR3 loop spans 14 amino acids. V gave up 2 bases and J gave up 2 bases, with 10 bases separating them. Germline loops: CDR1 SNHLY, CDR2 FYNNEI.

The CDR3 loop is CAWSVSPRNYGYTF. CDR3 nucleotides: TGTGCCTGGAGTGTCTCGCCGAGAAACTATGGCTACACCTTC. The chain joins TRBV30 to TRBJ1-2, with D unresolved. The V gene lost 0 bases and the J gene lost 2 bases, with 10 bases spanning the gap. The CDR3 spans 14 residues. From germline, CDR1 is GTSNPN and CDR2 SVGIG (reference sequence).